The rows below give T cell receptor beta chains drawn from one sample of a study of cytomegalovirus exposure and HLA in healthy donors. Assay: immunoSEQ multiplex PCR; the TCRdb copy retains only in-frame clones and omits some. The profile shows tens of thousands of clones, just over 90% of them singletons. Sample: PBMCs. The receptor source for this set is a man aged 25-45 years in good health and CMV-seronegative. Both conserved end residues are part of each CDR3. D genes are given only for firm matches. Expanded clones get a size class; other rows say once, few or many, or leave the size out.

v_call	j_call	clone_size	d_call	cdr3_aa	cdr3_nt
TRBV25-1	TRBJ2-1	NA	TRBD1	CASSDPGTGPHEQFF	TGTGCCAGCAGCGACCCCGGGACAGGACCCCATGAGCAGTTCTTC
TRBV19	TRBJ1-2	NA	NA	CASSIGSRDYGYTF	TGTGCCAGTAGTATAGGGTCCAGGGACTATGGCTACACCTTC
TRBV19	TRBJ2-2	NA	TRBD2	CASSMPSGNSNTGELFF	TGTGCCAGTAGTATGCCTAGCGGCAATTCGAACACCGGGGAGCTGTTTTTT
TRBV18	TRBJ2-3	NA	NA	CASSPATPSTDTQYF	TGTGCCAGCTCACCAGCGACTCCTAGCACAGATACGCAGTATTTT
TRBV27	TRBJ2-3	NA	TRBD2	CASRTRTSGRDTQYF	TGTGCCAGCAGGACGAGGACTAGCGGGAGGGATACGCAGTATTTT
TRBV2	TRBJ1-1	once	NA	CASSQDLAGGAFF	TGTGCCAGCAGTCAAGACCTGGCGGGAGGAGCTTTCTTT
TRBV5-1	TRBJ1-1	NA	NA	CASSTGDRTEAFF	TGCGCCAGCAGCACCGGAGACCGCACTGAAGCTTTCTTT
TRBV27	TRBJ2-7	NA	NA	CASSLSGSEGAQYF	TGTGCCAGCAGTTTATCAGGGTCGGAGGGTGCGCAGTACTTC
TRBV7-9	TRBJ2-1	NA	TRBD2	CASSRTTSGHNEQFF	TGTGCCAGCAGCCGAACGACTAGCGGACACAATGAGCAGTTCTTC
TRBV5-1	TRBJ1-2	NA	TRBD1	CASSLQWTGGRENYGYTF	TGCGCCAGCAGCCTACAATGGACAGGGGGTAGAGAAAACTATGGCTACACCTTC
TRBV9	TRBJ2-7	NA	NA	CASSVGQVSSYEQYF	TGTGCCAGCAGCGTAGGACAGGTGAGCTCCTACGAGCAGTACTTC
TRBV10-1	TRBJ2-1	NA	NA	CASSETQEGNEQFF	TGCGCCAGCAGTGAAACACAGGAGGGTAATGAGCAGTTCTTC
TRBV7-8	TRBJ2-7	NA	NA	CASSSGPGGSYEQYF	TGTGCCAGCAGCTCAGGTCCCGGGGGCTCCTACGAGCAGTACTTC
TRBV27	TRBJ1-5	NA	NA	CASSFQVNQPQHF	TGTGCCAGCAGTTTCCAGGTCAATCAGCCCCAGCATTTT
TRBV30	TRBJ1-1	NA	NA	CAWQPGVTEAFF	TGTGCCTGGCAACCCGGGGTCACTGAAGCTTTCTTT
TRBV5-4	TRBJ2-1	NA	NA	CASSIGTIYEQFF	TGTGCCAGCAGCATCGGGACAATCTATGAGCAGTTCTTC
TRBV6-6	TRBJ2-2	NA	TRBD1	CAIPKGAFNTGELFF	TGTGCCATCCCGAAGGGGGCCTTTAACACCGGGGAGCTGTTTTTT
TRBV5-6	TRBJ2-5	NA	NA	CASSSDGGAETQYF	TGTGCCAGCAGCTCAGACGGGGGAGCGGAGACCCAGTACTTC
TRBV9	TRBJ2-7	NA	NA	CASSVGSAQSYEQYF	TGTGCCAGCAGCGTAGGAAGCGCCCAATCCTACGAGCAGTACTTC
TRBV6-6	TRBJ2-7	NA	TRBD1	CASSYSTGTLGEQYF	TGTGCCAGCAGTTACTCGACAGGGACCCTGGGAGAGCAGTACTTC
TRBV9	TRBJ1-5	NA	NA	CASSAGGSNQPQHF	TGTGCCAGCAGCGCGGGGGGGAGCAATCAGCCCCAGCATTTT
TRBV29-1	TRBJ1-5	NA	TRBD1	CSVKTGPGNQPQHF	TGCAGCGTTAAGACAGGGCCGGGCAATCAGCCCCAGCATTTT
TRBV7-8	TRBJ2-3	NA	NA	CASSPPVHTDTQYF	TGTGCCAGCAGCCCACCGGTCCACACAGATACGCAGTATTTT
TRBV28	TRBJ2-1	NA	NA	CASSLLYNEQFF	TGTGCCAGCAGTTTACTTTACAATGAGCAGTTCTTC
TRBV10-2	TRBJ2-7	NA	TRBD2	CASEASGSRFPSYEQYF	TGCGCCAGCGAGGCTAGCGGGAGTCGGTTCCCTTCCTACGAGCAGTACTTC
TRBV11-2	TRBJ1-2	NA	TRBD1	CASSSARLTGDGFWSYTF	TGTGCCAGCAGCTCCGCCCGCCTCACAGGGGACGGCTTTTGGAGCTACACCTTC
TRBV19	TRBJ1-2	NA	TRBD1	CASSTDRGNGYTF	TGTGCCAGTAGTACTGACAGGGGTAACGGCTACACCTTC
TRBV5-1	TRBJ2-7	few	TRBD1	CASRSPDRGFYEQYF	TGCGCCAGCAGATCTCCCGACAGGGGATTCTACGAGCAGTACTTC
TRBV30	TRBJ1-5	once	NA	CAWSASYNQPQHF	TGTGCCTGGAGTGCGTCTTACAATCAGCCCCAGCATTTT
TRBV28	TRBJ1-4	NA	NA	CASSSYRALNEKLFF	TGTGCCAGCAGTTCGTACAGGGCCCTTAATGAAAAACTGTTTTTT
TRBV9	TRBJ1-1	NA	NA	CASGTGHSNTEAFF	TGTGCCAGCGGGACGGGACACTCCAACACTGAAGCTTTCTTT
TRBV6-6	TRBJ2-7	once	TRBD1	CASSYRDRVSEQYF	TGTGCCAGCAGTTACCGGGACAGGGTTAGCGAGCAGTACTTC
TRBV28	TRBJ2-1	NA	NA	CASSLDPGRSGRDEQFF	TGTGCCAGCAGTTTAGACCCGGGCCGCTCGGGCAGGGATGAGCAGTTCTTC
TRBV5-8	TRBJ2-7	NA	NA	CASTDLRGVIDYEQYF	TGTGCCAGCACCGACCTTAGGGGCGTAATTGACTACGAGCAGTACTTC
TRBV28	TRBJ2-5	NA	TRBD1	CASPPGRQGVGGETQYF	TGTGCCAGCCCTCCAGGCCGACAGGGGGTCGGTGGAGAGACCCAGTACTTC
TRBV6-5	TRBJ2-5	NA	NA	CASSSPGLRFTQYF	TGTGCCAGCAGTTCCCCGGGACTCAGGTTCACCCAGTACTTC
TRBV5-4	TRBJ2-6	NA	TRBD1	CASSFGQGAFLGANVLTF	TGTGCCAGCAGCTTTGGACAGGGGGCTTTCTTGGGGGCCAACGTCCTGACTTTC
TRBV6-4	TRBJ2-2	many	TRBD1	CASSPGQDTGELFF	TGTGCCAGCAGCCCGGGACAGGACACCGGGGAGCTGTTTTTT
TRBV14	TRBJ2-2	NA	TRBD2	CASSSGGAAGELFF	TGTGCCAGCAGCTCCGGGGGGGCTGCCGGGGAGCTGTTTTTT
TRBV6-1	TRBJ1-1	NA	TRBD1	CASSEGSQGGRSTGFF	TGTGCCAGCAGTGAAGGGTCACAGGGGGGGCGGAGTACCGGTTTCTTT
TRBV7-2	TRBJ1-4	NA	TRBD1	CASSLQGAVEKLFF	TGTGCCAGCAGCCTACAGGGGGCCGTTGAAAAACTGTTTTTT
TRBV6-5	TRBJ1-1	NA	TRBD1	CATKAAGGITEAFF	TGTGCCACCAAAGCCGCAGGGGGCATCACTGAAGCTTTCTTT
TRBV27	TRBJ2-7	few	NA	CASKRGSYEQYF	TGTGCCAGCAAACGAGGGTCCTACGAGCAGTACTTC
TRBV28	TRBJ1-2	NA	NA	CASSLILDGYTF	TGTGCCAGCAGTTTGATCTTAGATGGCTACACCTTC
TRBV5-5	TRBJ1-1	NA	TRBD1	CASSHPTQGYTEAFF	TGTGCCAGCAGCCACCCCACACAGGGGTACACTGAAGCTTTCTTT
TRBV5-6	TRBJ2-1	NA	TRBD2	CASSFGLAGAGYNEQFF	TGTGCCAGCAGCTTCGGACTAGCGGGGGCGGGGTACAATGAGCAGTTCTTC
TRBV7-9	TRBJ2-7	NA	TRBD2	CASSKTSGRADEQYF	TGTGCCAGCAGCAAAACTAGCGGGAGGGCTGACGAGCAGTACTTC
TRBV6-5	TRBJ1-2	NA	TRBD1	CASSPSGTVDYGYTF	TGTGCCAGCAGTCCCTCCGGGACAGTCGACTATGGCTACACCTTC
TRBV7-9	TRBJ2-3	NA	TRBD2	CASILAGPVGTDTQYF	TGTGCCAGCATTCTAGCGGGGCCCGTTGGGACAGATACGCAGTATTTT
TRBV6-1	TRBJ2-1	NA	NA	CASSEALGAGQPYYNEQFF	TGTGCCAGCAGTGAAGCATTGGGGGCAGGACAGCCGTACTACAATGAGCAGTTCTTC
TRBV6-6	TRBJ2-4	NA	NA	CASSRRGGTKNIQYF	TGTGCCAGCAGTCGACGTGGAGGGACCAAAAACATTCAGTACTTC
TRBV7-3	TRBJ1-3	NA	NA	CASSVDRRSERSGNTIYF	TGTGCCAGCAGCGTAGACAGGCGGTCGGAAAGGTCTGGAAACACCATATATTTT
TRBV5-1	TRBJ1-1	NA	TRBD1	CASSFETGVDTEAFF	TGCGCCAGCAGCTTCGAGACAGGGGTCGACACTGAAGCTTTCTTT